One sample yielded the 5 T cell receptor beta chains listed below, sequenced in a study of response to subunit inactivated influenza vaccine. TCRdb re-analysed the RT-PCR reads in MiXCR, keeping a single row per CDR3 protein. The table has some 800,000 distinct CDR3 sequences, 21% seen once. Sample: PBMCs from blood, taken 5 days after vaccination. These receptors were collected from a man in his fifties or sixties who received an inactivated influenza vaccine.

This clonotype was seen a handful of times. V and J are TRBV20-1 and TRBJ1-5; D gene ambiguous. This CDR3 spans 14 amino acids. V lost 5 bases and J lost 0, with 11 bases in between. CDR1 and CDR2 (germline): DFQATT, SNEGSKA (reference sequence). For the CDR3, the DNA is TGCAGTGCTGAATCCGGGAATAGCAATCAGCCCCAGCATTTT. The encoded protein is CSAESGNSNQPQHF.

V and J are TRBV4-3 and TRBJ2-7, with 8 bases matching TRBD1. Trimming at V came to 4 bases and at J to 2 bases, leaving 7 bases not matched to a gene. Germline CDR1 is LGHNA and CDR2 is YSLEER. This CDR3 comprises 15 residues. The DNA for the CDR3 is TGCGCCAGCAGCCCCACCGGACAGGGACCCTACGAGCAGTACTTC. Protein sequence: CASSPTGQGPYEQYF.

The chain employs TRBV20-1 and TRBJ1-4; D is perhaps TRBD1 (5 bases). The CDR3 runs 15 residues. Deletions cut 1 base from V and 8 bases from J, with 17 bases between. Germline values: CDR1 DFQATT, CDR2 SNEGSKA (reference sequence). The CDR3 here is CSARAGATWGEKLFF. For the CDR3, the DNA is TGCAGTGCTAGAGCCGGGGCCACCTGGGGAGAAAAACTGTTTTTT.

This clonotype was counted between two and nine times. The chain carries TRBV7-2 and TRBJ1-6; TRBD1 aligns across 10 bases. This CDR3 has 15 residues. The ends lost 4 bases at V and 10 bases at J; junction bases unmatched: 7. From germline, CDR1 is SGHTA and CDR2 FQGNSA. The CDR3 DNA is TGTGCCAGCAGCTCCTGGACAGGGGGTCGCTCACCCCTCCACTTT. This sequence encodes CASSSWTGGRSPLHF.

V and J are TRBV19 and TRBJ2-3; D is possibly TRBD1 (5 bases). The CDR3 contains 16 residues. Germline CDR1 is LNHDA and CDR2 is SQIVND (reference sequence). V was trimmed by 6 bases and J by 2 bases, leaving 18 bases between them. CDR3 sequence (DNA): TGTGCCAGTAGAAAATCAGGGAATCGCCTCACAGATACGCAGTATTTT. Translated, it gives CASRKSGNRLTDTQYF.